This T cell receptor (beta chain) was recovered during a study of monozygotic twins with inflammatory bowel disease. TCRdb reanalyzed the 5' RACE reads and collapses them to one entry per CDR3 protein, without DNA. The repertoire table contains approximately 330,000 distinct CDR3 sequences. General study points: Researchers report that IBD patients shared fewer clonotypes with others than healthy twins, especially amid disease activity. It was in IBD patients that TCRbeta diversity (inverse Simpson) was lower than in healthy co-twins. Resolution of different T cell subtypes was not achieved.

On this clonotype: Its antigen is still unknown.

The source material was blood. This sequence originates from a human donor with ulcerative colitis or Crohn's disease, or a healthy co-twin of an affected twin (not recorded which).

CDR3 protein: CASSFGTRNQPQHF. The V gene is TRBV5-5, the J gene TRBJ1-5; no DNA is available, so the TRBD1 call from TCRdb remains unchecked. From germline, CDR1 is SGHKS and CDR2 YYEKEE (reference sequence). CDR3 length equals 14 residues.